Following are 2 T cell receptor beta chains from one sample sequenced in a study of shared clonotypes between healthy human individuals. TCRdb's copy holds only in-frame clones and misses some; the assay was immunoSEQ multiplex PCR. In the table there are millions of clones, 90% to 95% of which are singletons. What was sequenced was naive CD4+ T cells from PBMCs. Subset described: CD45RA+ positively selected. These TCRs come from a man aged 18 to 29 in good health. Some clones in this sample may be carry-over from other donors' samples.

A word on this clone: Other DNA sequences in the same sample also yield this CDR3. The chain employs TRBV7-2 and TRBJ1-1; unclear D gene. Trimming stripped 2 bases from V and 0 bases from J, with 7 bases between. This CDR3 region has 14 residues. CDR1 SGHTA and CDR2 FQGNSA come from the germline V gene. CDR3 sequence: CASSLLGLNTEAFF. The CDR3 region has the DNA TGTGCCAGCAGCTTACTAGGGTTGAACACTGAAGCTTTCTTT. The full variable domain, completed using reference TRBV7-2 and TRBJ1-1, is GAGVSQSPSNKVTEKGKDVELRCDPISGHTALYWYRQSLGQGLEFLIYFQGNSAPDKSGLPSDRFSAERTGGSVSTLTIQRTQQEDSAVYLCASSLLGLNTEAFFGQGTRLTVV.

V usage is TRBV6-1 and J usage is TRBJ2-2; D gene unclear. Trimming took 4 bases from V and 5 from J, leaving 8 bases between them. The CDR3 length is 13 residues. Germline values: CDR1 MNHNS, CDR2 SASEGT. The DNA of the CDR3 is TGTGCCAGCAGTGGTGTGTGGACCGGGGAGCTGTTTTTT. Translating gives CASSGVWTGELFF.